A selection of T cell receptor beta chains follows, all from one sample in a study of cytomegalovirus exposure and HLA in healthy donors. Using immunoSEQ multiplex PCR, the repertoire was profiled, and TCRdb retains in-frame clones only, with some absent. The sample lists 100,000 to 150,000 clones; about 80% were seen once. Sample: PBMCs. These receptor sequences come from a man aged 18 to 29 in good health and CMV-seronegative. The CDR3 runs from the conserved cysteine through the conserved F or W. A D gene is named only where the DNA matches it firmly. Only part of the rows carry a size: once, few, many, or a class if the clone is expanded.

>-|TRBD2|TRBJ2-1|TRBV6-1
CASSSRLAGGTEQFF
TGTGCCAGCAGCTCTAGACTAGCGGGAGGCACTGAGCAGTTCTTC
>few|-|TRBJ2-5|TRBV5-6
CASSFKGSEETQYF
TGTGCCAGCAGCTTTAAGGGGTCGGAAGAGACCCAGTACTTC
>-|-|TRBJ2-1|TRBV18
CASSPGTEQFF
TGTGCCAGCTCACCCGGGACAGAGCAGTTCTTC
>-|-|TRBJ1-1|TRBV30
CAWSVTPMNTEAFF
TGTGCCTGGAGTGTAACTCCCATGAACACTGAAGCTTTCTTT
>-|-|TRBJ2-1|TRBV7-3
CASSADSDPYNEQFF
TGTGCCAGCAGCGCCGACTCGGATCCCTACAATGAGCAGTTCTTC
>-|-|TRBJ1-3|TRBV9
CASSGRKIDSSGNTIYF
TGTGCCAGCAGCGGACGTAAAATTGACAGCTCTGGAAACACCATATATTTT
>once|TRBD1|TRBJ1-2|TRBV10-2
CASRGTGTAYGYTF
TGCGCCAGCAGGGGGACCGGGACAGCCTATGGCTACACCTTC
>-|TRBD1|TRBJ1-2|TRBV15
CATSRRDSYGYTF
TGTGCCACCAGCCGGAGGGACAGCTATGGCTACACCTTC
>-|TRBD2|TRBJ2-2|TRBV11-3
CASSLAAGTGELFF
TGTGCCAGCAGCTTAGCAGCGGGGACCGGGGAGCTGTTTTTT
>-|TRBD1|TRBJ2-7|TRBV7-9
CASSPDRVYEQYF
TGTGCCAGCAGCCCCGACAGGGTATACGAGCAGTACTTC